Below, 18 T cell receptor beta chains from the same sample are listed, as sequenced in a study. Each CDR3 protein is one row after TCRdb ran MiXCR on the 5' RACE reads. The sample lists 8,500 to 9,000 distinct CDR3 sequences; over 25% were seen once. The material sequenced was naive CD4+ T cells sorted from a lymph node. Subset denoted: naive CD4+ T cells, CD4+CD45RA+CD25-. These receptors were obtained from a female donor with breast cancer.

This clonotype has at least ten counts. The CDR3 spells CASTTTGQGAKTQYF. In DNA, the CDR3 is TGTGCCAGCACCACGACGGGACAGGGGGCAAAAACGCAGTATTTT. The chain has TRBV12-3 or TRBV12-4 and TRBJ2-3; TRBD1 matches 12 bases. The V segment lost 7 bases and the J segment 9 bases; nucleotides outside the gene matches: 11. The CDR3 length is 15 residues.

This clonotype was seen many times. The J gene is TRBJ1-2, the V gene TRBV7-9; the match to TRBD1 covers 7 bases. Germline CDR1 and CDR2: SEHNR and FQNEAQ (reference sequence). Trimming took 5 bases from V and 2 from J; bases not matched to a gene: 11. The CDR3 extends over 16 amino acids. CDR3 protein: CASSHPRQGRNYGYTF. The CDR3 DNA follows: TGTGCCAGCAGCCACCCCCGACAGGGAAGAAACTATGGCTACACCTTC.

The sample holds many counts of this clonotype. This chain connects TRBV2 to TRBJ2-5; D is ambiguous. The V gene's germline CDR1 is SNHLY and CDR2 FYNNEI. The CDR3 runs 14 residues. Trimming cost V 4 bases and J 0 bases, with 9 bases left between them. DNA for the CDR3: TGTGCCAGCAGTGTTTCTTCAAACCAAGAGACCCAGTACTTC. As protein: CASSVSSNQETQYF.

By sample fraction, this clonotype is medium-sized. The chain is built from TRBV20-1 and TRBJ2-7; D perhaps matches TRBD1 (5 bases). The CDR3 extends over 13 amino acids. CDR1 DFQATT and CDR2 SNEGSKA come from the germline V gene (reference sequence). Trimming cost V 6 bases and J 3 bases, with 15 bases left between them. The CDR3 DNA reads TGCAGTGCCCCGAAGGGGCAGGGCTACGAGCAGTACTTC. This sequence encodes CSAPKGQGYEQYF.

This clonotype qualifies as medium-sized (0.01 to 0.1%). CDR3 nucleotide sequence: TGTGCCAGCAGTTTCGGGTCAGATACGCAGTATTTT. Protein product: CASSFGSDTQYF. The rearrangement links TRBV12-3 or TRBV12-4 to TRBJ2-3; D unresolved. The CDR3 spans 12 residues. The V and J ends lost 3 bases and 4 bases respectively, with 5 bases between them.

A remark on this clonotype: One end of the junction does not line up with germline, which may come from a read error. V is TRBV3-1 and J is TRBJ1-2; possibly TRBD1 for D (5 bases). The CDR3 consists of 13 residues. The germline V gene encodes CDR1 LGHDT and CDR2 YNNKEL (reference sequence). The CDR3 region is CASSQFQGYGYTF. In nucleotides, the CDR3 is TGTGCTAGCAGCCAATTCCAGGGCTATGGCTACACCTTC.

This clonotype is labeled medium-sized (0.01 to 0.1%). The V gene is TRBV14, the J gene TRBJ1-2; a weak D match, TRBD1 (6 bases). V was shortened by 1 base and J by 2 bases, with 8 bases between the two germline ends. The CDR3 is made up of 14 amino acids. CDR1 is SGHDN and CDR2 is FVKESK in the germline V gene. CDR3 in DNA: TGTGCCAGCAGCCAAGCCACAGGGAACTATGGCTACACCTTC. Its protein product is CASSQATGNYGYTF.

Many counts were recorded for this clonotype. This chain uses TRBV7-9 with TRBJ2-5; no reliable D call. V shed 5 bases and J shed 5 bases, with 12 bases lying between them. This CDR3 spans 13 amino acids. The germline V gene has CDR1 SEHNR and CDR2 FQNEAQ (reference sequence). DNA of the CDR3: TGTGCCAGCAGCCCTATTCGTTATGAGACCCAGTACTTC. Protein product: CASSPIRYETQYF.

In this sample, this clonotype is medium-sized. This rearrangement joins TRBV28 to TRBJ2-2; no firm D call. CDR3 length: 13 residues. V lost 10 bases, J lost 5 bases, and 14 bases lay in between. The germline V gene has CDR1 MDHEN and CDR2 SYDVKM. CDR3 sequence: CATQTDATGELFF. Written as DNA, the CDR3 is TGTGCCACCCAGACGGACGCGACCGGGGAGCTGTTTTTT.

The rearrangement uses TRBV12-3 or TRBV12-4 and TRBJ2-1; D might be TRBD1 (7 bases). This CDR3 contains 14 residues. Trimming removed 6 bases at V and 2 bases at J, with 11 bases between. The CDR3 DNA reads TGTGCCAGCAGGGAGGGGGCACCCTACAATGAGCAGTTCTTC. This encodes CASREGAPYNEQFF.

Concerning this clonotype: Being one base from a much bigger clone, this may be a read error. This chain connects TRBV29-1 to TRBJ2-2, with TRBD2 as a possible D gene (5 bases). V lost 7 bases, J lost 3 bases, and 21 bases lay in between. Germline V gene data show CDR1 as SQVTM and CDR2 as ANQGSEA. This CDR3 spans 16 amino acids. The DNA for the CDR3 is TGCAGCGCCCTTGTCCAAGGAGGAGTGTACACCGGGGAGCTGTTTTTT. It is translated as CSALVQGGVYTGELFF.

In its sample, this clonotype ranks as medium-sized. This sequence joins TRBV7-9 and TRBJ2-1; a possible D gene is TRBD1 (5 bases). The CDR3 runs to 15 residues. V lost 1 base and J 3 bases, leaving 10 bases between the germline ends. The germline V gene encodes CDR1 SEHNR and CDR2 FQNEAQ (reference sequence). The CDR3 DNA reads TGTGCCAGCAGCTTAGACAGGTCGCGCTACAATGAGCAGTTCTTC. Protein product: CASSLDRSRYNEQFF.

A note on this clonotype: A much more abundant neighbour one base away suggests this may be a read error. V and J are TRBV6-5 and TRBJ1-6; D not resolved. Germline V gene data show CDR1 as MNHEY and CDR2 as SVGAGI. This CDR3 is built from 13 residues. The germline V and J ends were trimmed by 8 bases and 5 bases, with 10 bases remaining between them. For the CDR3, the DNA is TGTGCCAGCCGAGGTCGGGATAATTCACCCCTCCACTTT. It codes for CASRGRDNSPLHF.

This rearrangement joins TRBV7-9 to TRBJ1-4; 7 bases align to TRBD1. V lost 5 bases, J lost 7 bases, and 13 bases stayed unmatched. CDR3 length: 16 amino acids. The germline gives CDR1 SEHNR, CDR2 FQNEAQ (reference sequence). CDR3 sequence: CASSHRGEGAREKLFF. Here the CDR3 DNA reads TGTGCCAGCAGCCACCGGGGTGAGGGGGCCCGTGAAAAACTGTTTTTT.

The V call is TRBV5-1, the J call TRBJ2-4; 8 nucleotides match TRBD1. This CDR3 is built from 13 residues. Germline V lookup: CDR1 SGHRS, CDR2 YFSETQ. Unmatched junction bases numbered 1, after V lost 2 bases and J lost 6 bases. CDR3 in DNA: TGCGCCAGCAGCTTCGGACAGGGAAACATTCAGTACTTC. This translates into CASSFGQGNIQYF.

The gene calls are TRBV12-3 or TRBV12-4 and TRBJ2-1; unclear D gene. Deletions cut 2 bases from V and 6 bases from J, with 8 bases between. The CDR3 contains 13 residues. The CDR3 bases are TGTGCCAGCAGTTTACACGCTGGCAATGAGCAGTTCTTC. Its protein is CASSLHAGNEQFF.

V is TRBV6-5 and J is TRBJ1-5, with D perhaps TRBD1 (6 bases). CDR3 length: 15 residues. Deletions cut 6 bases from V and 4 bases from J, with 16 bases between. Germline V CDR1 and CDR2: MNHEY, SVGAGI. The CDR3 protein is CASRKRAGVNQPQHF. CDR3 bases: TGTGCCAGCAGAAAACGGGCAGGGGTTAATCAGCCCCAGCATTTT.

This clonotype was detected ten times or more. The chain joins TRBV6-5 to TRBJ2-2; weak D call: TRBD1 (6 bases). CDR1 is MNHEY, CDR2 SVGAGI, per germline. The length of the CDR3 is 16 residues. Trimming took 5 bases from V and 4 from J, leaving 17 bases between them. The CDR3 region is CASSPGTSRVTGELFF. The DNA for the CDR3 is TGTGCCAGCAGTCCCGGGACATCAAGGGTCACCGGGGAGCTGTTTTTT.